This TCR beta chain was profiled in a study of PD-1 blockade in classical Hodgkin lymphoma. Concerning this clone itself: What it binds is unknown.

The time point was: cycle 4 day 1 (C4D1), after 6 weeks of nivolumab. All patients relapsed after autologous stem cell transplantation, and brentuximab vedotin exposure varied. Repertoires were generated with immunoSEQ multiplex PCR, while TCRdb's copy carries only in-frame clones and drops some. The data show 57,000 or so clones, 87% seen once. Study-level findings and limits: Complete responders possessed baseline diversity comparable to newly diagnosed patients.

The input for sequencing was peripheral blood mononuclear cells (PBMCs), taken before the fourth cycle of nivolumab. The TCR was taken from a human donor with classical Hodgkin lymphoma.

The CDR3 region is CAWRPPGLTNTGELFF. The DNA for the CDR3 is TGTGCCTGGAGGCCACCGGGACTGACGAACACCGGGGAGCTGTTTTTT. This chain uses TRBV30 with TRBJ2-2; TRBD2 is a possible D gene (6 bases). Per the germline V gene, CDR1 is GTSNPN and CDR2 is SVGIG (reference sequence). This CDR3 is built from 16 residues. Deletions cut 3 bases from V and 0 bases from J, with 14 bases between.